This TCR beta chain appears in the sequencing data of a study of T cell responses to AZD1222 COVID-19 vaccine. General study results and limits: CD4 TCRs associated with vaccination spanned spike, dominating at 160-218 and 743-854. Donors in the cohort were predominantly white British and more often female, and clonal diversity was possibly underestimated.

This CDR3 is 14 amino acids long. The germline V gene has CDR1 MNHNS and CDR2 SASEGT. The V end was cut by 1 base, the J end by 1 base, with 5 bases between. Some clones are missing from TCRdb's copy, which holds only in-frame ones; the method was immunoSEQ multiplex PCR. This table has 200,000 to 250,000 clones, about 94% appearing once. For this clone: The antigen remains unidentified.

The sequenced sample was peripheral blood, obtained 28 days after the second dose of the MenACWY control vaccine. The TCR comes from an adult who received the MenACWY meningococcal vaccine as a control. The chain recombines TRBV6-1 with TRBJ1-5; no reliable D call. CDR3 bases: TGTGCCAGCAGTGAAGGGGAAAGCAATCAGCCCCAGCATTTT. This sequence encodes CASSEGESNQPQHF.